The 18 T cell receptor beta chains below all came from one sample that was sequenced in a study of control samples from healthy donors and cancer patients. Clones were read by immunoSEQ multiplex PCR, and TCRdb kept only the in-frame ones, dropping some. Counted here are 150,000 to 200,000 clones, 91% occurring once; the ten biggest clones make up approximately 1.6%. Sequenced sample: blood. Every receptor here comes from a woman aged 25 to 39 in good health.

This clone has only one observation. This chain uses TRBV11-2 with TRBJ1-5; D is undetermined. The CDR3 runs to 15 residues. Germline-derived CDR1 and CDR2 are SGHAT and FQNNGV. With 0 bases removed from V and 1 base from J, the gap between germline ends came to 7 bases. The CDR3 nucleotides read TGTGCCAGCAGCTTAGATCGGAGGAGCAATCAGCCCCAGCATTTT. Translated: CASSLDRRSNQPQHF.

This chain connects TRBV28 to TRBJ2-1, with 9 nucleotides matching TRBD1. This CDR3 spans 13 amino acids. The V segment lost 6 bases and the J segment 6 bases; nucleotides outside the gene matches: 3. Germline V lookup: CDR1 MDHEN, CDR2 SYDVKM. As DNA, the CDR3 is TGTGCCAGCAGGGCGACAGGGGGCAATGAGCAGTTCTTC. Translation: CASRATGGNEQFF.

In its sample, this clone was seen once. This sequence joins TRBV6-6 and TRBJ2-2; 8 nucleotides agree with TRBD1. V dropped 6 bases and J dropped 6; count of bases not matched to a gene: 6. CDR1 is MNHNY and CDR2 is SVGAGI in the germline V gene (reference sequence). CDR3 size: 14 residues. For the CDR3, the DNA is TGTGCCAGCAGCCGGGACAGGCCGTCCGGGGAGCTGTTTTTT. It yields the protein CASSRDRPSGELFF.

In its sample, this clone was seen a few times. The chain couples TRBV7-9 to TRBJ1-1; D uncertain. The germline gives CDR1 SEHNR, CDR2 FQNEAQ (reference sequence). V was shortened by 0 bases and J by 2 bases, with 7 bases between the two germline ends. There are 14 residues in the CDR3. This CDR3 is CASSLAAINTEAFF. CDR3 bases: TGTGCCAGCAGCTTAGCGGCGATAAACACTGAAGCTTTCTTT.

The chain recombines TRBV4-1 with TRBJ2-7; D gene ambiguous. The germline V gene encodes CDR1 MGHRA and CDR2 YSYEKL. This CDR3 spans 13 amino acids. The germline V and J ends were trimmed by 3 bases and 2 bases, with 8 bases remaining between them. CDR3 sequence (DNA): TGCGCCAGCAGCCATGCCCTTACCTACGAGCAGTACTTC. Translated, it gives CASSHALTYEQYF.

This clone was detected only a few times. The chain links TRBV24-1 to TRBJ2-1, with TRBD1 matching over 9 bases. With V trimmed by 6 bases and J by 2 bases, 7 bases remained unmatched. The V gene's germline CDR1 is KGHDR and CDR2 SFDVKD. The length of the CDR3 is 16 residues. CDR3 loop: CATSRPGTGTYNEQFF. In DNA, the CDR3 is TGTGCCACCAGTCGCCCCGGGACAGGGACCTACAATGAGCAGTTCTTC.

The chain links TRBV2 to TRBJ1-6; 9 bases are shared with TRBD1. The CDR3 is 15 amino acids. The germline V gene has CDR1 SNHLY and CDR2 FYNNEI. With V trimmed by 4 bases and J by 7 bases, 5 bases remained unmatched. The DNA for the CDR3 is TGTGCCAGCAGTGGGGCGACAGGGGGGAATTCACCCCTCCACTTT. It translates to CASSGATGGNSPLHF.

This chain uses TRBV12-3 or TRBV12-4 with TRBJ1-6, with TRBD1 matching 8 bases. This CDR3 has 13 amino acids. J lost 7 bases, V lost 11 bases, and 7 bases had no gene match. The CDR3 loop is CAVRDRGNSPLHF. CDR3 sequence (DNA): TGTGCCGTGAGAGACAGGGGCAATTCACCCCTCCACTTT.

V and J are TRBV7-9 and TRBJ1-2, with 11 bases lining up with TRBD1. V dropped 5 bases and J dropped 5; count of bases not matched to a gene: 4. The CDR3 length is 14 residues. CDR1 and CDR2 (germline): SEHNR, FQNEAQ (reference sequence). The CDR3 sequence: CASSRDRGLYGYTF. In nucleotides, the CDR3 is TGTGCCAGCAGCCGGGACAGGGGGTTGTATGGCTACACCTTC.

This clone was observed a single time. The chain carries TRBV11-2 and TRBJ2-7, with 12 nucleotides matching TRBD2. The length of the CDR3 is 15 residues. Germline CDR1 SGHAT, CDR2 FQNNGV. J gave up 1 base and V 6 bases, and 4 bases lay outside the gene matches. The CDR3 protein is CASRKLAGGSYEQYF. In DNA, the CDR3 is TGTGCCAGCAGAAAACTAGCGGGGGGATCCTACGAGCAGTACTTC. The complete variable domain, with remaining parts taken from reference TRBV11-2 and TRBJ2-7, reads EAGVAQSPRYKIIEKRQSVAFWCNPISGHATLYWYQQILGQGPKLLIQFQNNGVVDDSQLPKDRFSAERLKGVDSTLKIQPAKLEDSAVYLCASRKLAGGSYEQYFGPGTRLTVT.

This rearrangement joins TRBV6-6 to TRBJ2-5, with 10 bases that match TRBD2. CDR1 is MNHNY and CDR2 is SVGAGI in the germline V gene (reference sequence). V dropped 2 bases and J dropped 6; count of bases not matched to a gene: 9. The CDR3 loop spans 16 amino acids. The CDR3 region is CASSYGWSSGSQTQYF. In DNA form, the CDR3 reads TGTGCCAGCAGTTACGGTTGGTCTAGCGGGAGTCAGACCCAGTACTTC.

The J gene is TRBJ2-1, the V gene TRBV7-6; D may be TRBD2 (6 bases). CDR1 is SGHVS, CDR2 FNYEAQ, per germline. V dropped 2 bases and J dropped 0 bases, with 11 bases sitting between them. There are 16 residues in the CDR3. The CDR3 region is CASSLTAGSSYNEQFF. CDR3 nucleotides: TGTGCCAGCAGCTTAACCGCGGGATCCTCCTACAATGAGCAGTTCTTC.

V usage is TRBV7-7 and J usage is TRBJ2-1; 7 bases agree with TRBD1. The germline CDR1 and CDR2 sequences are SSHAT and FNYEAQ (reference sequence). V shed 5 bases and J 0 bases; nucleotides not matched to a gene: 4. The CDR3 has 15 residues. This chain's CDR3 is CASSKDRSSYNEQFF. The DNA of the CDR3 is TGTGCCAGCAGCAAGGACAGGAGCTCCTACAATGAGCAGTTCTTC.

The chain couples TRBV6-2 or TRBV6-3 to TRBJ2-2; 7 bases are a match to TRBD2. Germline CDR1 is MNHEY and CDR2 is SVGEGT. This CDR3 has 14 residues. Trimming cost V 2 bases and J 8 bases; bases outside gene matches: 5. This CDR3 is CASSYGGGSGELFF. In DNA, the CDR3 is TGTGCCAGCAGTTACGGCGGGGGATCTGGGGAGCTGTTTTTT.

This clone has more than one count but fewer than ten. This chain uses TRBV28 with TRBJ1-2; 8 nucleotides agree with TRBD1. From germline, CDR1 is MDHEN and CDR2 SYDVKM. Trimming at V came to 5 bases and at J to 4 bases, leaving 6 bases not matched to a gene. The CDR3 is 14 residues long. CDR3 in amino acids: CASSPTGVPYGYTF. The CDR3 DNA reads as TGTGCCAGCAGTCCGACAGGGGTCCCCTATGGCTACACCTTC.

The genes are TRBV6-1 and TRBJ1-4; a weak D match, TRBD1 (6 bases). V lost 3 bases and J 3 bases, leaving 14 bases between the germline ends. Germline V gives CDR1 MNHNS, CDR2 SASEGT. The CDR3 has 16 amino acids. The CDR3 sequence: CASSDRRGRANEKLFF. The CDR3 DNA sequence: TGTGCCAGCAGTGACCGCAGGGGAAGGGCTAATGAAAAACTGTTTTTT.

The chain employs TRBV11-2 and TRBJ2-1; the D is unclear. CDR3 length: 12 amino acids. In germline, CDR1 is SGHAT, CDR2 FQNNGV. Trimming shortened V by 3 bases and J by 7 bases, and 7 bases separated the two germline ends. The CDR3 DNA reads TGTGCCAGCAGCTTCTCTTCTAATGAGCAGTTCTTC. Translated, it gives CASSFSSNEQFF.

V usage is TRBV28 and J usage is TRBJ1-3, with D hard to call. With 4 bases removed from V and 0 bases from J, the gap between germline ends came to 4 bases. Germline CDR1 MDHEN, CDR2 SYDVKM. The CDR3 is 13 amino acids. Here the CDR3 reads CASSSLSGNTIYF. The CDR3 DNA reads TGTGCCAGCAGTTCCCTCTCTGGAAACACCATATATTTT. Full variable domain (remainder filled in from reference TRBV28 and TRBJ1-3): DVKVTQSSRYLVKRTGEKVFLECVQDMDHENMFWYRQDPGLGLRLIYFSYDVKMKEKGDIPEGYSVSREKKERFSLILESASTNQTSMYLCASSSLSGNTIYFGEGSWLTVV.